This T cell receptor (beta chain) originates from a study of OX40 agonist ivuxolimab in advanced cancers. Study at large: The patients received agonistic anti-OX40 (CD134) antibody ivuxolimab. Overall study findings and caveats: Clonal expansion from baseline to week 6 occurred in both CD4+ and CD8+ T cells. The study found that CD8+ T cells averaged more expanded clones than CD4+.

The CDR3 runs to 15 residues. The V gene's germline CDR1 is SGHRS and CDR2 YFSETQ. Trimming cost V 0 bases and J 6 bases; bases outside gene matches: 4. Using immunoSEQ multiplex PCR, the repertoire was profiled, and TCRdb retains in-frame clones only, with some absent. This table has some 70,000 clones, roughly four fifths appearing once. On cycle 4 day 1 and cycle 7 day 1, as well as at baseline, blood was sampled. Remarks on this clone: The antigen is undetermined.

This specimen was CD4+ or CD8+ T cells sorted from blood, taken in a trial of the OX40 agonist ivuxolimab. The sequence was obtained from an adult with an advanced solid tumor such as melanoma, head and neck, liver or kidney cancer. The chain has TRBV5-1 and TRBJ2-2; 8 bases are a match to TRBD1. The CDR3 is CASSLEGTGPGELFF. The CDR3 DNA is TGCGCCAGCAGCTTGGAGGGGACAGGTCCCGGGGAGCTGTTTTTT.